This TCR beta chain was captured in a study of blood T cell repertoires in COVID-19. V lost 3 bases, J lost 0 bases, and 12 bases lay in between. This CDR3 region has 15 residues. The germline V gene encodes CDR1 SGHRS and CDR2 YFSETQ. Sequenced by immunoSEQ multiplex PCR; TCRdb stores in-frame clones only, minus some. The top ten clones hold 2.9% of a sample with 250,000 to 350,000 clones, approximately 87% of them seen once. Sequencing was done on a sample of peripheral blood. V and J are TRBV5-1 and TRBJ1-1, with D possibly being TRBD1 (6 bases). The TCR originated in a woman aged 25 to 39 with COVID-19, enrolled during active disease. The CDR3 DNA sequence: TGCGCCAGCAGCTCAAAAGGGGGAATGAACACTGAAGCTTTCTTT. This translates into CASSSKGGMNTEAFF.